The clone carrying this T cell receptor beta chain was seen more than once but under ten times. This specimen comes from a study of T cells after yellow fever vaccination. CDR3 size: 15 residues. V lost 5 bases and J lost 4; bases outside the gene matches: 10. TCRdb processed the 5' RACE reads anew with MiXCR; each CDR3 protein has one entry. Of approximately 150,000 distinct CDR3 sequences listed, roughly 6.2% are singletons. This sequence was found in a man aged 18 to 30 who received the YFV17D yellow fever vaccine. The sample here was CD4+ T cells sorted from PBMCs, taken on the day of the first yellow fever vaccination. This sequence joins TRBV12-3 or TRBV12-4 and TRBJ2-7; 8 nucleotides line up with TRBD1. CDR3 coding DNA: TGTGCCAGCAGTGGCCGGGACAGGTCCTATTACGAGCAGTACTTC. Amino acid sequence: CASSGRDRSYYEQYF.